These T cell receptor beta chains were read from a single sample in a study of blood T cells in healthy people across ages. TCRdb re-analysed the 5' RACE reads in MiXCR, keeping a single row per CDR3 protein. In the table there are 800,000 or so distinct CDR3 sequences, around a quarter of which are singletons. The same sample was also used in a study of T cells of mothers and their children.

Sequencing was done on a sample of blood. The receptors were sampled from a boy younger than 18 in good health. Both conserved end residues are part of each CDR3. The order of the fields is D gene, clone size, CDR3 length, J gene, V gene, CDR3 protein, CDR3 DNA. D genes are given only for firm matches. The size entry is marked missing in some rows and otherwise reads once, few, many or a size class.

-,-,14,TRBJ1-4,TRBV6-6,CASSCGGGTEKLFF,TGTGCCAGCAGTTGCGGGGGGGGTACTGAAAAACTGTTTTTT
TRBD1,-,14,TRBJ1-3,TRBV7-9,CASSGPGGGNTIYF,TGTGCCAGCAGCGGACCAGGGGGCGGAAACACCATATATTTT
TRBD1,-,15,TRBJ2-7,TRBV7-2,CASSLTGTGTYEQYF,TGTGCCAGCAGTCTTACCGGGACAGGGACTTACGAGCAGTACTTC
-,-,13,TRBJ2-3,TRBV4-3,CASSQDRRSTQYF,TGCGCCAGCAGCCAAGACAGAAGGAGTACGCAGTATTTT
-,-,12,TRBJ2-1,TRBV18,CASSRTSPEQFF,TGTGCCAGCTCACGAACCTCGCCTGAGCAGTTCTTC
-,-,14,TRBJ2-1,TRBV7-8,CASSLLGPDNEQFF,TGTGCCAGCAGCTTATTGGGCCCTGACAATGAGCAGTTCTTC
-,few,13,TRBJ2-1,TRBV28,CASSFEPSNEQFF,TGTGCCAGCAGTTTTGAGCCCTCCAATGAGCAGTTCTTC
-,-,15,TRBJ1-2,TRBV7-9,CASSLASGLNYGYTF,TGTGCCAGCAGCTTAGCTTCGGGACTGAACTATGGCTACACCTTC
-,-,14,TRBJ1-2,TRBV12-3/TRBV12-4,CASSTGTPSPGYTF,TGTGCCAGCAGCACCGGGACGCCCAGTCCTGGCTACACCTTC
-,few,15,TRBJ2-3,TRBV7-9,CASSLPGKRTDTQYF,TGTGCCAGCAGCCTCCCCGGGAAGAGGACAGATACGCAGTATTTT
TRBD1,few,18,TRBJ2-4,TRBV20-1,CSASMGQPNPLAKNIQYF,TGCAGTGCTAGCATGGGACAGCCCAACCCACTAGCCAAAAACATTCAGTACTTC
TRBD2,few,16,TRBJ2-3,TRBV14,CASSPLGLAGRGTQYF,TGTGCCAGCAGCCCATTGGGACTAGCGGGAAGGGGTACGCAGTATTTT
-,-,15,TRBJ2-1,TRBV15,CATSRDDRDYNEQFF,TGTGCCACCAGCAGAGACGACAGAGATTACAATGAGCAGTTCTTC
-,-,17,TRBJ1-1,TRBV21-1,CASSKNRVGGMNTEAFF,TGTGCCAGCAGCAAAAACAGGGTAGGGGGCATGAACACTGAAGCTTTCTTT
-,many,12,TRBJ2-4,TRBV29-1,CSVVPDADIQYF,TGCAGCGTTGTGCCAGATGCGGACATTCAGTACTTC
TRBD2,-,14,TRBJ2-5,TRBV20-1,CSAREGLAAETQYF,TGCAGTGCTAGAGAGGGACTAGCCGCCGAGACCCAGTACTTC
-,few,17,TRBJ2-5,TRBV12-3/TRBV12-4,CASILPRGGHWWDEQFF,TGTGCCAGCATTCTCCCCCGGGGCGGGCACTGGTGGGATGAGCAATTCTTC
-,-,14,TRBJ2-7,TRBV11-1,CASSPRREPYEQYF,TGTGCCAGCAGCCCTCGACGGGAGCCGTACGAGCAGTACTTC
-,-,14,TRBJ2-3,TRBV6-5,CASSYDRATDTQYF,TGTGCCAGCAGTTACGATAGGGCCACAGATACGCAGTATTTT
TRBD1,-,15,TRBJ2-7,TRBV27,CASASPGQGRYEQYF,TGTGCCAGCGCGTCCCCGGGACAGGGGCGTTACGAGCAGTACTTC
TRBD1,many,15,TRBJ1-2,TRBV28,CASSFSDRETYGYTF,TGTGCCAGCAGTTTTTCTGACAGGGAGACCTATGGCTACACCTTC
-,-,12,TRBJ1-5,TRBV29-1,CSAGGGNQPQHF,TGCAGCGCCGGGGGTGGCAATCAGCCCCAGCATTTT
-,few,15,TRBJ2-3,TRBV7-3,CASGLGAGGTDTQYF,TGTGCCAGCGGTCTGGGCGCCGGAGGGACAGATACGCAGTATTTT
-,few,14,TRBJ2-7,TRBV27,CASSQQGVGYEQYF,TGTGCCAGCAGTCAACAGGGAGTTGGCTACGAGCAGTACTTC
TRBD2,-,14,TRBJ2-1,TRBV18,CASSRTSGNNEQFF,TGTGCCAGCTCTAGGACTAGCGGAAACAATGAGCAGTTCTTC
-,-,13,TRBJ1-5,TRBV27,CVSRQGFGQPQHF,TGTGTCAGCAGGCAGGGGTTTGGGCAGCCCCAGCATTTT
-,-,14,TRBJ1-2,TRBV7-2,CASSSLTGYYGYTF,TGTGCCAGCAGCTCCTTGACAGGTTACTATGGCTACACCTTC
TRBD1,-,14,TRBJ1-4,TRBV20-1,CSAERQGSGEKLFF,TGCAGTGCAGAAAGACAGGGATCGGGTGAAAAACTGTTTTTT
TRBD1,few,16,TRBJ1-4,TRBV7-9,CASSLGPQGVEEKLFF,TGTGCCAGCAGCTTAGGTCCACAGGGGGTGGAGGAAAAACTGTTTTTT
-,-,12,TRBJ1-1,TRBV5-5,CASSLGRDEAFF,TGTGCCAGCAGCTTGGGGAGGGATGAAGCTTTCTTT
TRBD1,-,13,TRBJ2-5,TRBV18,CASKKTGYETQYF,TGTGCCAGCAAGAAGACAGGGTACGAGACCCAGTACTTC
-,-,18,TRBJ1-1,TRBV4-3,CASSQDLTVLIANTEAFF,TGCGCCAGCAGCCAAGATCTGACAGTACTTATTGCGAACACTGAAGCTTTCTTT
-,-,14,TRBJ1-2,TRBV28,CASSAGQGYSGYTF,TGTGCCAGCAGTGCCGGCCAGGGTTACTCTGGCTACACCTTC
-,few,13,TRBJ1-1,TRBV9,CASSQSVNTEAFF,TGTGCCAGCAGCCAGTCAGTGAACACTGAAGCTTTCTTT
TRBD1,-,15,TRBJ2-1,TRBV10-3,CAISLQGANYNEQFF,TGTGCCATCAGTTTACAGGGGGCTAATTACAATGAGCAGTTCTTC
-,few,15,TRBJ1-6,TRBV6-5,CASSYSRTANSPLHF,TGTGCCAGCAGTTACTCACGGACAGCCAATTCACCCCTCCACTTT
-,few,16,TRBJ2-1,TRBV7-6,CASSLRGPARANEQFF,TGTGCCAGCAGCTTACGGGGCCCAGCCAGGGCGAATGAGCAGTTCTTC
-,-,14,TRBJ2-1,TRBV5-6,CASSPGPLSNEQFF,TGTGCCAGCAGCCCGGGACCCCTAAGCAATGAGCAGTTCTTC
-,few,15,TRBJ2-7,TRBV27,CASTPRGVSSYEQYF,TGTGCCAGCACCCCCCGCGGGGTCTCCTCCTACGAGCAGTACTTC
-,few,18,TRBJ2-1,TRBV15,CATSSDLSAAGLYNEQFF,TGTGCCACCAGCAGTGATTTATCTGCGGCAGGGCTTTACAATGAGCAGTTCTTC
TRBD1,-,17,TRBJ1-1,TRBV7-9,CASSSVGQGLVNTEAFF,TGTGCCAGCAGCTCGGTCGGACAGGGCCTCGTAAACACTGAAGCTTTCTTT
-,few,13,TRBJ2-7,TRBV3-1,CASREGTSYEQYF,TGTGCCAGCAGGGAGGGGACTTCTTACGAGCAGTACTTC
-,few,18,TRBJ2-7,TRBV30,CAWSVLGIWDGRFYEQYF,TGTGCCTGGAGTGTACTCGGGATTTGGGACGGCAGATTTTACGAGCAGTACTTC
-,-,12,TRBJ1-1,TRBV6-1,CASRERDTEAFF,TGTGCCAGCAGGGAACGGGACACTGAAGCTTTCTTT
-,-,17,TRBJ1-2,TRBV6-1,CASNWRYSKFERYGYTF,TGTGCCAGCAACTGGCGGTACTCAAAATTCGAGCGGTATGGCTACACCTTC
TRBD1,-,14,TRBJ2-3,TRBV20-1,CSARDSLSTDTQYF,TGCAGTGCAAGGGACAGTCTTAGCACAGATACGCAGTATTTT
-,-,14,TRBJ1-1,TRBV20-1,CSARDVARGMEAFF,TGCAGTGCTAGAGATGTAGCCAGGGGCATGGAAGCTTTCTTT
TRBD2,-,14,TRBJ2-7,TRBV20-1,CSAQRSGRVYEQYF,TGCAGTGCTCAGCGCAGCGGGAGGGTCTACGAGCAGTACTTC